These 9 T cell receptor beta chains originate from one sample sequenced in a study of shared clonotypes between healthy human individuals. Method: immunoSEQ multiplex PCR; TCRdb's copy keeps in-frame clones and lacks some. The data show some 79,000 clones, 62% seen once. Material: memory CD8+ T cells sorted from blood. Sample subset: CD45RO+ cells pooled with CCR7-negative TemRA cells. These receptor sequences come from a man in his thirties or forties in good health.

V usage is TRBV4-1 and J usage is TRBJ2-1; TRBD1 matches 8 bases. The CDR3 extends over 15 amino acids. After removal of 4 bases from V and 0 bases from J, the junction contained 2 bases not matched to a gene. CDR1 is MGHRA and CDR2 is YSYEKL in the germline V gene. CDR3 amino acids: CASSPGQGSYNEQFF. The CDR3 region has the DNA TGCGCCAGCAGCCCAGGACAGGGCTCCTACAATGAGCAGTTCTTC.

The rearrangement joins TRBV11-1 to TRBJ2-1, with TRBD1 matching 8 bases. J was trimmed by 9 bases and V by 6 bases; bases with no gene match: 10. The CDR3 is 14 residues long. In germline, CDR1 is SGHAT, CDR2 FQDESV (reference sequence). The CDR3: CASRDRQGYGEQFF. CDR3 nucleotides: TGTGCCAGCAGGGATCGACAGGGGTACGGTGAGCAGTTCTTC.

The rearrangement uses TRBV6-1 and TRBJ2-2; 9 bases are shared with TRBD2. The germline gives CDR1 MNHNS, CDR2 SASEGT. Trimming at V came to 4 bases and at J to 5 bases, leaving 8 bases not matched to a gene. There are 16 residues in the CDR3. This chain's CDR3 is CASSVLAGRRTGELFF. The DNA of the CDR3 is TGTGCCAGCAGTGTCCTAGCGGGAAGAAGAACCGGGGAGCTGTTTTTT.

There are a few counts of this clone. A much larger clone lies one base from this, so it may be a read error. This same CDR3 is encoded by further DNA sequences in the sample. The genes are TRBV6-5 and TRBJ2-7, with TRBD1 matching 11 bases. Germline trimming cut 6 bases from V and 3 bases from J; bases unmatched to any gene: 4. The CDR3 covers 14 residues. Germline lookup yields CDR1 MNHEY and CDR2 SVGAGI. CDR3 sequence (DNA): TGTGCCAGCAGCTCGGGGACAGGGGGCTACGAGCAGTACTTC. It encodes CASSSGTGGYEQYF.

CDR3 amino acids: CASSSTLRTTYEQYF. DNA for the CDR3: TGTGCCAGCAGCTCGACTCTCCGGACAACCTACGAGCAGTACTTC. The chain is built from TRBV13 and TRBJ2-7; D is perhaps TRBD1 (5 bases). Trimming shortened V by 4 bases and J by 2 bases, and 15 bases separated the two germline ends. Germline lookup yields CDR1 PRHDT and CDR2 FYEKMQ (reference sequence). The CDR3 length is 15 residues.

This clone was seen a handful of times. This chain connects TRBV5-1 to TRBJ2-5; TRBD2 agrees at 9 bases. The length of the CDR3 is 16 residues. Germline CDR1 is SGHRS and CDR2 is YFSETQ. Losses at the gene ends were 0 bases for V and 5 bases for J; bases not matched to a gene: 8. Here the CDR3 DNA reads TGCGCCAGCAGCTTGGCACTAGCGGGTAGTTGGGAGACCCAGTACTTC. It specifies CASSLALAGSWETQYF.

The CDR3: CASSLNGRVGEQYF. The CDR3 DNA sequence: TGTGCCAGCAGCCTGAACGGCAGGGTTGGCGAGCAGTACTTC. This chain uses TRBV27 with TRBJ2-7, with a tentative D call TRBD1 (5 bases). This CDR3 has 14 residues. V was trimmed by 6 bases and J by 6 bases, leaving 18 bases between them. From germline, CDR1 is MNHEY and CDR2 SMNVEV (reference sequence).

The chain is built from TRBV7-3 and TRBJ2-3; D gene unclear. Germline values: CDR1 SGHTA, CDR2 FQGTGA. Trimming stripped 4 bases from V and 0 bases from J, with 11 bases between. The CDR3 runs 15 residues. The DNA for the CDR3 is TGTGCCAGCAGCTCCCCGCAAGATAGCACAGATACGCAGTATTTT. As protein: CASSSPQDSTDTQYF.

The CDR3 DNA reads TGCGCCAGCAGTGAGTCCCCAGGGAATCAGCCCCAGCATTTT. This sequence encodes CASSESPGNQPQHF. The rearrangement joins TRBV10-2 to TRBJ1-5, with D tentatively TRBD1 (5 bases). The CDR3 runs to 14 residues. V lost 0 bases, J lost 4 bases, and 7 bases lay in between. CDR1 WSHSY and CDR2 SAAADI come from the germline V gene.